This TCR beta chain comes out of a study of identical twins. This clonotype was observed a few times. Its specificity is unknown. TCRdb passed the 5' RACE reads through MiXCR, listing each CDR3 protein once. The data show 350,000 to 400,000 distinct CDR3 sequences, with 9% seen just once and approximately 8.9% held by the top ten. Trimming cost V 1 base and J 7 bases, with 17 bases left between them. There are 15 residues in the CDR3. Per germline, CDR1 SGHRS and CDR2 YFSETQ. Regarding the study as a whole: In cord blood, abundant beta clonotypes had fewer insertions; memory showed no trend. The study found weaker excess twin sharing in beta out-of-frame sequences.

This receptor was taken from a woman aged 45 to 65 in good health. The chain joins TRBV5-1 to TRBJ1-2, with D unresolved. What was sequenced was naive T cells sorted from blood. The CDR3 coding sequence is TGCGCCAGCAGCTTGACGTCCAGGACCTCCCTTGGCTACACCTTC. This encodes CASSLTSRTSLGYTF.